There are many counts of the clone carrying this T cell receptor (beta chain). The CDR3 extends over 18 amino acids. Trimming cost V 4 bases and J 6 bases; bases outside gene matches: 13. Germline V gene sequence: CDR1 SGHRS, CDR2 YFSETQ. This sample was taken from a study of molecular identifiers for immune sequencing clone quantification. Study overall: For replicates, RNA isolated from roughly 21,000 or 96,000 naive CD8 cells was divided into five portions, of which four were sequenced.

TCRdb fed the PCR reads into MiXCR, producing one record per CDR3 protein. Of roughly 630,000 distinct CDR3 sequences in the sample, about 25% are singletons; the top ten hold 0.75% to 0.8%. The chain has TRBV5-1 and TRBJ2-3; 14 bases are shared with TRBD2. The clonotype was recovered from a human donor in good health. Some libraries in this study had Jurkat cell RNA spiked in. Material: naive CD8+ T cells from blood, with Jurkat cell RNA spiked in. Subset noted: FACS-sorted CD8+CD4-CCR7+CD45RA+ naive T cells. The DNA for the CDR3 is TGCGCCAGCAGCCATCTGGGGACTAGCGGGAGATCTTTGGATACGCAGTATTTT. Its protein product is CASSHLGTSGRSLDTQYF.